The rows below give T cell receptor beta chains drawn from one sample of a study of blood T cells in healthy people across ages. TCRdb ran MiXCR on the 5' RACE reads and lists one entry per CDR3 protein. The sample records 700,000 to 950,000 distinct CDR3 sequences, 55% to 70% being singletons. The specimen sequenced was blood. These receptors all come from a young man in good health. Both conserved end residues are part of each CDR3. D genes are given only for firm matches. Only some rows state a clone size, as once, few, many or a class for expanded clones.

abundance	j_gene	d_gene	v_gene	CDR3nt	CDR3aa
.	TRBJ2-1	.	TRBV9	TGTGCCAGCAGCGTTAGCGGTGACTACAATGAGCAGTTCTTC	CASSVSGDYNEQFF
.	TRBJ2-1	TRBD1	TRBV20-1	TGCAGTGCTACCTGGACAGGAAGCTACAATGAGCAGTTCTTC	CSATWTGSYNEQFF
few	TRBJ1-2	.	TRBV6-5	TGTGCCAGCAGTCCAGGCTCGACAGGACATAACTATGGCTACACCTTC	CASSPGSTGHNYGYTF
.	TRBJ2-1	TRBD1	TRBV7-6	TGCGCCAGCAGCGCTTGGACAGGGGTGGTGGAGTTCTTC	CASSAWTGVVEFF
.	TRBJ1-1	.	TRBV29-1	TGCAGCGTTGAAATAGGGCCGAACACTGAAGCTTTCTTT	CSVEIGPNTEAFF
.	TRBJ2-7	TRBD2	TRBV6-5	TGTGCCAGCAGTCTTGAGCCCGGGACTAGAGAGCAGTACTTC	CASSLEPGTREQYF
.	TRBJ2-1	TRBD2	TRBV12-3/TRBV12-4	TGTGCCAGCAGGCCTGGGACTAGCGGGAGTAGTAGGCCGTTCTTC	CASRPGTSGSSRPFF
.	TRBJ2-5	TRBD2	TRBV7-9	TGTGCCAGCAGCTTAGGGACTAGCGGGAGCGGGGACAATGAGCAGTACTTC	CASSLGTSGSGDNEQYF
.	TRBJ2-3	TRBD1	TRBV28	TGTGCCAGCAGTTTACTCCTTACCTTGGACAGGGGGACAGATACGCAGTATTTT	CASSLLLTLDRGTDTQYF
.	TRBJ1-2	TRBD1	TRBV6-6	TGCGCCAGCAGTTACCCTAGGACAGGGGGCGAACTCTATGGCTACACCTTC	CASSYPRTGGELYGYTF